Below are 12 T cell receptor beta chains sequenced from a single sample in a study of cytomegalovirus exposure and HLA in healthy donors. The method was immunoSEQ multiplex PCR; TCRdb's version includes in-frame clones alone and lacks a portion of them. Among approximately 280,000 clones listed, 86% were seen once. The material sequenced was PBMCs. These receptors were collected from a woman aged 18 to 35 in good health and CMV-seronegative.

CDR3 bases: TGTGCCAGCAGCTTTCGAGGGGGATTAGGCTATGGCTACACCTTC. Protein product: CASSFRGGLGYGYTF. The chain couples TRBV5-6 to TRBJ1-2, with D possibly matching TRBD1 (6 bases). The CDR3 sequence is 15 residues long. V was clipped by 2 bases and J by 4 bases, with 15 bases between them. Germline assignment: CDR1 SGHDT and CDR2 YYEEEE.

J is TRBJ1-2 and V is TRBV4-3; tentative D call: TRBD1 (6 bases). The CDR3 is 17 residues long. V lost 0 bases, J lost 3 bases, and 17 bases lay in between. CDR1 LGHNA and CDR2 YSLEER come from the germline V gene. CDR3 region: CASSQDYKAGVHYGYTF. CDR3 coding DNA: TGCGCCAGCAGCCAAGATTACAAGGCAGGGGTGCACTATGGCTACACCTTC.

The CDR3 nucleotides are TGTGCCTGGATACACCTCGGTGGGACTAGCGGGAGCCCGAGCTCCTACGAGCAGTACTTC. Translation gives CAWIHLGGTSGSPSSYEQYF. V usage is TRBV30 and J usage is TRBJ2-7; 14 positions agree with TRBD2. The CDR3 is 20 amino acids. Losses at the gene ends were 4 bases for V and 0 bases for J; bases not matched to a gene: 17. Germline V lookup: CDR1 GTSNPN, CDR2 SVGIG (reference sequence).

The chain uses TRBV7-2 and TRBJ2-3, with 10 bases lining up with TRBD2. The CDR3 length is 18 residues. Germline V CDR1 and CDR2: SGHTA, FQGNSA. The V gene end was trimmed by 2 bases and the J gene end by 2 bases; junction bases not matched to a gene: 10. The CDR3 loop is CASSLIGLADYYTDTQYF. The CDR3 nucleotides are TGTGCCAGCAGCTTAATCGGACTAGCGGACTATTACACAGATACGCAGTATTTT.

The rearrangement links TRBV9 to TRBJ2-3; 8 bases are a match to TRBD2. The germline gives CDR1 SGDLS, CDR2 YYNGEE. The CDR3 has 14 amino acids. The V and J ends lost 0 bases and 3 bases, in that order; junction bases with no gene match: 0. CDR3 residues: CASSVERETDTQYF. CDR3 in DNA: TGTGCCAGCAGCGTAGAGCGGGAGACAGATACGCAGTATTTT.

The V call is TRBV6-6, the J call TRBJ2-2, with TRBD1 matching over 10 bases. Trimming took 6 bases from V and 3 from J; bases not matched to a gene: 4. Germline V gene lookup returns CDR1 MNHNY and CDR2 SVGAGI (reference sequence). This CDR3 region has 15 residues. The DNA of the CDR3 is TGTGCCAGCAGAAGGGACAGGGGATACACCGGGGAGCTGTTTTTT. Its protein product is CASRRDRGYTGELFF.

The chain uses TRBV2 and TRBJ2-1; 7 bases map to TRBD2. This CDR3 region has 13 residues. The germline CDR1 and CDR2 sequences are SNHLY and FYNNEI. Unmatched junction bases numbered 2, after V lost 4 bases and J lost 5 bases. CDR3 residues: CASSVSGNNEQFF. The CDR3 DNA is TGTGCCAGCAGTGTAAGCGGGAACAATGAGCAGTTCTTC. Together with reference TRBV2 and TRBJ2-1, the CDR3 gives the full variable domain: EPEVTQTPSHQVTQMGQEVILRCVPISNHLYFYWYRQILGQKVEFLVSFYNNEISEKSEIFDDQFSVERPDGSNFTLKIRSTKLEDSAMYFCASSVSGNNEQFFGPGTRLTVL.

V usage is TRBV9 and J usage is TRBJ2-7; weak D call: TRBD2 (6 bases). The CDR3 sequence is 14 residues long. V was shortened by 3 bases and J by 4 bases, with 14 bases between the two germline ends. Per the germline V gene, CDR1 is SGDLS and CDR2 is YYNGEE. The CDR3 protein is CASSGGIGGYEQYF. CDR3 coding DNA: TGTGCCAGCAGCGGCGGGATCGGAGGTTACGAGCAGTACTTC. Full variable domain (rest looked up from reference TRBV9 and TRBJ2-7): DSGVTQTPKHLITATGQRVTLRCSPRSGDLSVYWYQQSLDQGLQFLIQYYNGEERAKGNILERFSAQQFPDLHSELNLSSLELGDSALYFCASSGGIGGYEQYFGPGTRLTVT.

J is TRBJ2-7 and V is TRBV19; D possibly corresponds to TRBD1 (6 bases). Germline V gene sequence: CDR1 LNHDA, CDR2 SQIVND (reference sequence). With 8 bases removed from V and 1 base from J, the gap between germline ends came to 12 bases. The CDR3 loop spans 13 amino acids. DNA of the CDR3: TGTGCCAGTCGACAGGCCCAGTCCTACGAGCAGTACTTC. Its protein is CASRQAQSYEQYF. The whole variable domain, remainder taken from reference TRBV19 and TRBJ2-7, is DGGITQSPKYLFRKEGQNVTLSCEQNLNHDAMYWYRQDPGQGLRLIYYSQIVNDFQKGDIAEGYSVSREKKESFPLTVTSAQKNPTAFYLCASRQAQSYEQYFGPGTRLTVT.

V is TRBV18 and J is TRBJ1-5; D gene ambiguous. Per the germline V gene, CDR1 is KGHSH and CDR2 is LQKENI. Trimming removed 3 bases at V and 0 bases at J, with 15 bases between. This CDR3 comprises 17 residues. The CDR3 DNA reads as TGTGCCAGCTCACCCACGGTGGCCGGGAATAGCAATCAGCCCCAGCATTTT. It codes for CASSPTVAGNSNQPQHF.

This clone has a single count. Here the CDR3 reads CASSLGTTNDYGYTF. DNA for the CDR3: TGTGCCAGCAGCTTAGGGACAACGAACGACTATGGCTACACCTTC. V and J are TRBV7-3 and TRBJ1-2; the D gene is possibly TRBD1 (6 bases). V was cut by 2 bases and J by 3 bases, with 13 bases left in between. Per germline, CDR1 SGHTA and CDR2 FQGTGA. The CDR3 sequence is 15 residues long.

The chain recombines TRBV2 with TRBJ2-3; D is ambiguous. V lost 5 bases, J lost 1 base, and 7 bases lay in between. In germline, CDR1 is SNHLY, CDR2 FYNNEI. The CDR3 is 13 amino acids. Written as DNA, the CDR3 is TGTGCCAGCAGTCGACTCCGCACAGATACGCAGTATTTT. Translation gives CASSRLRTDTQYF.